The clone carrying this TCR beta chain came up once. The antigen remains undetermined. 13 Jbeta primers and 60 Vbeta primers were used for the PCR. Under the authors' procedure: It was a later analysis that counted 83 million or so unique TCR beta chains, of which approximately 9.9 million were shared. Sequencing was performed with immunoSEQ multiplex PCR; in TCRdb, only in-frame clones are kept and a portion is missing. V and J calls and clone size are copied from that table; D and trimming were computed from the DNA. The data show about 160,000 clones, 80% to 90% seen once. This sample stems from a study of cytomegalovirus exposure and HLA in healthy donors. Whole-study findings and limits: Within an earlier analysis, most TCR beta V segments proved productive either about 90% or about 30% of the time. In most subjects, TCR beta sequences reportedly gave accurate predictions of HLA-A and HLA-B alleles. Some V segments, including TRBV6-2 and TRBV6-3, were excluded as indistinguishable.

With 5 bases removed from V and 4 bases from J, the gap between germline ends came to 11 bases. CDR3 length: 13 amino acids. In germline, CDR1 is SNHLY, CDR2 FYNNEI. The sequence was collected from a woman in her late teens or twenties in good health and CMV-seronegative. The gene calls are TRBV2 and TRBJ1-2; possibly TRBD1 for D (6 bases). Sequencing used PBMCs. The CDR3 loop reads CASSSQGAYGYTF. The DNA of the CDR3 is TGTGCCAGCAGTTCACAGGGTGCCTATGGCTACACCTTC. The full variable domain, completed using reference TRBV2 and TRBJ1-2, is EPEVTQTPSHQVTQMGQEVILRCVPISNHLYFYWYRQILGQKVEFLVSFYNNEISEKSEIFDDQFSVERPDGSNFTLKIRSTKLEDSAMYFCASSSQGAYGYTFGSGTRLTVV.